This entry concerns a single T cell receptor beta chain. Its antigen is unknown. The data were taken from a study of blood T cells in healthy people across ages. Study-wide findings and caveats: Investigators treated diversity estimates from one million T cells as underestimates. Older age coincided with a roughly linear decline in TCR beta diversity per million T cells.

Combining a sample-barcoded 5' primer with a J-beta primer mix, a second PCR ran for roughly 7 to 12 cycles. MiXCR, applied by TCRdb to the 5' RACE reads, yields one record per CDR3 protein. Of roughly 570,000 distinct CDR3 sequences detected, 27% appear once; the ten largest clones hold around 18%. The sequencing input was blood. The sequence derives from a woman between 70 and 85 years old in good health.

In DNA, the CDR3 is TGTGCCACCAGCAGGAAGGGGACAAACACTGAAGCTTTCTTT. Translated: CATSRKGTNTEAFF. The chain has TRBV15 and TRBJ1-1, with D perhaps TRBD1 (6 bases). CDR1 is LNHNV, CDR2 YYDKDF, per germline (reference sequence). The V end was cut by 3 bases, the J end by 2 bases, with 10 bases between. This CDR3 contains 14 residues.